These 3 T cell receptor beta chains originate from one sample sequenced in a study of chemoradiotherapy in HPV16-positive cancers. The table came from immunoSEQ multiplex PCR; TCRdb's copy has only in-frame clones and leaves some out. The table includes some 22,000 clones, about 88% detected once. The specimen comprised blood, sampled from a patient who underwent chemoradiotherapy. The receptors originated from a human donor with HPV-associated anogenital cancer.

V usage is TRBV19 and J usage is TRBJ1-5; the D gene is possibly TRBD1 (6 bases). In germline, CDR1 is LNHDA, CDR2 SQIVND (reference sequence). This CDR3 comprises 14 residues. Trimming removed 4 bases at V and 3 bases at J, with 10 bases between. The CDR3 bases are TGTGCCAGTAGTACTGACAGGTCCAATCAGCCCCAGCATTTT. Translation: CASSTDRSNQPQHF.

The chain links TRBV7-9 to TRBJ2-2; D uncertain. CDR3 length equals 16 residues. Trimming left V 0 bases short and J 0 bases short, with 8 bases between. Germline V CDR1 and CDR2: SEHNR, FQNEAQ (reference sequence). CDR3 DNA sequence: TGTGCCAGCAGCTTAGCGGGCACATCGAACACCGGGGAGCTGTTTTTT. It encodes CASSLAGTSNTGELFF.

This sequence joins TRBV6-6 and TRBJ2-5, with D tentatively TRBD1 or TRBD2 (5 bases each). This CDR3 comprises 15 residues. Germline CDR1 reads MNHNY; CDR2 reads SVGAGI (reference sequence). V shed 5 bases and J shed 5 bases, with 18 bases lying between them. The CDR3 is CASSQQRRGAETQYF. The CDR3 DNA sequence: TGTGCCAGCAGTCAACAGAGGAGAGGGGCGGAGACCCAGTACTTC.